The 8 T cell receptor beta chains below come from one sample, sequenced in a study of T cells after somatic rescue of genetic block (dated by TCRdb to the early 2020s). The library was produced with the immunoSEQ multiplex PCR assay. Sourced from immuneACCESS, this table was stored by TCRdb with only in-frame sequences that have V and J called. A share of the clones is absent; for the studies checked, an unresolved V gene accounts for under half, and the remainder has no known explanation. Counted in this sample were over 55,000 clones; about 90% of them appeared once. The ten most abundant clones make up 3% of the sample. The sample consisted of peripheral blood mononuclear cells (PBMCs). The receptors originated from a man aged 35 to 55.

V is TRBV4-1 and J is TRBJ1-4; possibly TRBD1 for D (6 bases). Germline assignment: CDR1 MGHRA and CDR2 YSYEKL. The CDR3 is made up of 16 amino acids. The V end was cut by 4 bases, the J end by 1 base, with 13 bases between. The CDR3 protein is CASSRAGVGTNEKLFF. The DNA for the CDR3 is TGCGCCAGCAGCCGCGCAGGGGTTGGAACTAATGAAAAACTGTTTTTT.

The J gene is TRBJ2-2, the V gene TRBV6-6, with TRBD1 identical over 9 bases. V lost 2 bases, J lost 3 bases, and 4 bases stayed unmatched. This CDR3 region has 16 residues. Germline V gene lookup returns CDR1 MNHNY and CDR2 SVGAGI (reference sequence). The CDR3 nucleotides are TGTGCCAGCAGTTACGGGACAGGGTATGACACCGGGGAGCTGTTTTTT. Translated, it gives CASSYGTGYDTGELFF.

This chain joins TRBV28 and TRBJ2-1; D might be TRBD1 (6 bases). The CDR3 runs 16 residues. Germline CDR1 MDHEN, CDR2 SYDVKM. Trimming took 2 bases from V and 3 from J, leaving 14 bases between them. CDR3: CASSLVGAQFYNEQFF. CDR3 in DNA: TGTGCCAGCAGTTTAGTGGGGGCCCAATTCTACAATGAGCAGTTCTTC. The full variable domain, completed using reference TRBV28 and TRBJ2-1, is DVKVTQSSRYLVKRTGEKVFLECVQDMDHENMFWYRQDPGLGLRLIYFSYDVKMKEKGDIPEGYSVSREKKERFSLILESASTNQTSMYLCASSLVGAQFYNEQFFGPGTRLTVL.

The genes are TRBV7-3 and TRBJ2-3; no reliable D call. The germline gives CDR1 SGHTA, CDR2 FQGTGA. Trimming shortened V by 1 base and J by 0 bases, and 11 bases separated the two germline ends. CDR3 length equals 16 residues. The CDR3 sequence is CASSLNWAVSTDTQYF. The CDR3 DNA reads as TGTGCCAGCAGCTTAAATTGGGCCGTAAGCACAGATACGCAGTATTTT.

This clone appeared a single time. The V call is TRBV9, the J call TRBJ1-5; the match to TRBD1 covers 7 bases. The CDR3 length is 18 residues. Trimming at V came to 3 bases and at J to 0 bases, leaving 12 bases not matched to a gene. From germline, CDR1 is SGDLS and CDR2 YYNGEE. The DNA of the CDR3 is TGTGCCAGCAGCGCCAAGCCTTGGCAGGGGGATAGCAATCAGCCCCAGCATTTT. Translation: CASSAKPWQGDSNQPQHF. Combining the CDR3 with reference TRBV9 and TRBJ1-5 gives the whole variable domain DSGVTQTPKHLITATGQRVTLRCSPRSGDLSVYWYQQSLDQGLQFLIQYYNGEERAKGNILERFSAQQFPDLHSELNLSSLELGDSALYFCASSAKPWQGDSNQPQHFGDGTRLSIL.

CDR3 DNA sequence: TGTGCCAGCAGTTCTGGGACGGTTTACAATGAGCAGTTCTTC. Translating it yields CASSSGTVYNEQFF. V and J are TRBV27 and TRBJ2-1; either TRBD1 or TRBD2 may fit D (5 bases each). The length of the CDR3 is 14 residues. The V end was cut by 4 bases, the J end by 4 bases, with 11 bases between. Germline-derived CDR1 and CDR2 are MNHEY and SMNVEV (reference sequence).

The rearrangement uses TRBV2 and TRBJ2-5, with 7 bases lining up with TRBD1. The CDR3 sequence is 15 residues long. Germline V gene sequence: CDR1 SNHLY, CDR2 FYNNEI. After removal of 6 bases from V and 5 bases from J, the junction contained 12 bases not matched to a gene. The CDR3 sequence: CASSQGVLAGETQYF. For the CDR3, the DNA is TGTGCCAGCAGCCAGGGGGTCCTAGCTGGCGAGACCCAGTACTTC. Drawing the rest from reference TRBV2 and TRBJ2-5, the complete variable domain is EPEVTQTPSHQVTQMGQEVILRCVPISNHLYFYWYRQILGQKVEFLVSFYNNEISEKSEIFDDQFSVERPDGSNFTLKIRSTKLEDSAMYFCASSQGVLAGETQYFGPGTRLLVL.

This chain joins TRBV7-9 and TRBJ2-7; no definite D call. CDR3 size: 13 residues. Germline V gene sequence: CDR1 SEHNR, CDR2 FQNEAQ (reference sequence). The V and J ends lost 4 bases and 1 base respectively, with 8 bases between them. The CDR3 protein is CASSSAQSYEQYF. The CDR3 DNA reads as TGTGCCAGCAGCTCCGCACAGTCCTACGAGCAGTACTTC.